Below, 19 T cell receptor beta chains from the same sample are listed, as sequenced in a study of response to subunit inactivated influenza vaccine (dated by TCRdb to between 2017 and 2018). The library was made by RT-PCR. The data were produced on an Illumina HiSeq 2500. The public reads were reanalyzed by TCRdb: fastp trimming at Q25, MiXCR alignment, in-frame beta chains only. Each CDR3 protein appears once, grouped with its most common genes and DNA. The sample yields approximately 300,000 distinct CDR3 sequences; roughly 22% were counted once. The top ten constitute around 10% of the sample. This specimen was PBMCs from blood, taken approximately 22 months after vaccination. The receptors were sampled from a man aged 50-75 years who received an inactivated influenza vaccine. Donor details come from another sample of the same person, matched by shared clones.

This clonotype was counted only a few times. The chain uses TRBV7-2 and TRBJ1-6, with D unresolved. V was cut by 5 bases and J by 8 bases, with 16 bases left in between. The CDR3 is 15 amino acids. In germline, CDR1 is SGHTA, CDR2 FQGNSA. The chain's CDR3 is CASSVNPRTDSPLHF. Here the CDR3 DNA reads TGTGCCAGCAGCGTAAACCCGAGGACGGATTCACCCCTCCACTTT.

This clonotype appeared a few times. This chain connects TRBV3-1 to TRBJ1-2, with D tentatively TRBD1 (6 bases). The CDR3 extends over 14 amino acids. Trimming shortened V by 2 bases and J by 9 bases, and 16 bases separated the two germline ends. The germline V gene has CDR1 LGHDT and CDR2 YNNKEL (reference sequence). CDR3 sequence (DNA): TGTGCCAGCAGCCAAACCCGGGACAAAATATGCTACACCTTC. As protein: CASSQTRDKICYTF.

The CDR3 loop reads CASSFGQGGYGYTF. The CDR3 DNA sequence: TGTGCCAGCAGTTTTGGACAGGGAGGCTATGGCTACACCTTC. The chain recombines TRBV28 with TRBJ1-2; TRBD1 agrees at 8 bases. V was clipped by 3 bases and J by 4 bases; unmatched bases: 4. CDR3 length: 14 amino acids. Germline V CDR1 and CDR2: MDHEN, SYDVKM.

The chain recombines TRBV10-3 with TRBJ2-7; D could derive from TRBD1 or TRBD2 (5 bases each). CDR3 length: 15 residues. The V and J ends lost 6 bases and 4 bases respectively, with 19 bases between them. CDR1 and CDR2 from the germline V gene are ENHRY and SYGVKD. The CDR3 nucleotides read TGTGCCATCAGCCACCCGGGGCCAAGGGCGTACGAGCAGTACTTC. Translated, it gives CAISHPGPRAYEQYF.

This CDR3 is CASSYSTSSGSSYTGELFF. CDR3 DNA sequence: TGTGCCAGCAGTTACTCGACTTCTAGCGGGAGTTCGTACACCGGGGAGCTGTTTTTT. The rearrangement joins TRBV6-5 to TRBJ2-2; 10 positions agree with TRBD2. The CDR3 runs 19 residues. Germline loops: CDR1 MNHEY, CDR2 SVGAGI. V shed 0 bases, J shed 3 bases, and the junction held 10 bases outside the gene matches.

This clonotype was detected a few times. The CDR3 loop reads CASSLHGQFGYTF. In nucleotides, the CDR3 is TGTGCCAGCAGCTTACACGGACAGTTTGGCTACACCTTC. This chain joins TRBV7-2 and TRBJ1-2; D perhaps matches TRBD1 (6 bases). The V end was cut by 2 bases, the J end by 7 bases, with 11 bases between. The CDR3 is 13 amino acids. CDR1 and CDR2 from the germline V gene are SGHTA and FQGNSA.

This clonotype was seen many times. V and J are TRBV7-8 and TRBJ1-1; TRBD1 is a possible D gene (5 bases). V dropped 5 bases and J dropped 4 bases, with 11 bases sitting between them. This CDR3 has 13 amino acids. Per germline, CDR1 SGHVS and CDR2 FQNEAQ. The CDR3 DNA reads TGTGCCAGCAGCCGAGAGGGGTTCACTGAAGCTTTCTTT. This encodes CASSREGFTEAFF.

There are a few counts of this clonotype. The V and J genes are TRBV20-1 and TRBJ1-1, with D perhaps TRBD1 (6 bases). The CDR3 spans 14 residues. Germline-derived CDR1 and CDR2 are DFQATT and SNEGSKA (reference sequence). V dropped 5 bases and J dropped 1 base, with 14 bases sitting between them. In DNA, the CDR3 is TGCAGTGCTGCGCCAGGACAGTGGAACACTGAAGCTTTCTTT. It encodes CSAAPGQWNTEAFF.

The sample holds a few counts of this clonotype. The chain is built from TRBV6-5 and TRBJ1-2; possible D gene TRBD1, 5 bases. The CDR3 totals 12 residues. Per germline, CDR1 MNHEY and CDR2 SVGAGI. V lost 2 bases and J 8 bases, leaving 9 bases between the germline ends. The CDR3: CASSYGGVGYTF. Written as DNA, the CDR3 is TGTGCCAGCAGTTACGGAGGGGTGGGCTACACCTTC.

V is TRBV20-1 and J is TRBJ2-3; 10 nucleotides align to TRBD1. Germline V gives CDR1 DFQATT, CDR2 SNEGSKA (reference sequence). This CDR3 region has 17 residues. After removal of 1 base from V and 4 bases from J, the junction contained 11 bases not matched to a gene. CDR3 protein: CSARATGGGGLPDTQYF. CDR3 DNA sequence: TGCAGTGCTAGAGCGACAGGGGGCGGCGGGCTGCCAGATACGCAGTATTTT.

The rearrangement uses TRBV12-3 or TRBV12-4 and TRBJ2-7; tentative D call: TRBD1 (6 bases). The V gene lost 6 bases and the J gene lost 0 bases, with 12 bases spanning the gap. The CDR3 covers 14 residues. For the CDR3, the DNA is TGTGCCAGCAGCTGGGTAGGGGGCTCCTACGAGCAGTACTTC. It codes for CASSWVGGSYEQYF.

This clonotype was observed a handful of times. The V gene is TRBV28, the J gene TRBJ2-4, with TRBD2 matching 7 bases. This CDR3 comprises 12 residues. J lost 9 bases, V lost 5 bases, and 4 bases had no gene match. Germline CDR1 MDHEN, CDR2 SYDVKM. The CDR3 loop reads CASSRGGTIQYF. The CDR3 region has the DNA TGTGCCAGCAGTAGGGGAGGGACCATTCAGTACTTC.

The V and J genes are TRBV27 and TRBJ1-2, with D perhaps matching TRBD1 (5 bases). V was cut by 8 bases and J by 1 base, with 11 bases left in between. Germline V lookup: CDR1 MNHEY, CDR2 SMNVEV (reference sequence). The CDR3 runs 13 residues. The CDR3 is CASGAGINYGYTF. The DNA of the CDR3 is TGTGCCAGCGGGGCAGGGATTAACTATGGCTACACCTTC.

The chain employs TRBV4-3 and TRBJ2-5, with TRBD2 identical over 8 bases. The V segment lost 4 bases and the J segment 5 bases; nucleotides outside the gene matches: 9. CDR3 length: 15 amino acids. The germline gives CDR1 LGHNA, CDR2 YSLEER. CDR3 residues: CASSRTGTRSETQYF. CDR3 in DNA: TGCGCCAGCAGCCGGACCGGGACTAGGAGCGAGACCCAGTACTTC.

The genes are TRBV4-2 and TRBJ1-4; weak D call: TRBD1 (6 bases). Trimming stripped 2 bases from V and 7 bases from J, with 17 bases between. Germline loops: CDR1 LGHNA, CDR2 YNFKEQ. This CDR3 region has 16 residues. CDR3 bases: TGTGCCAGCAGCCAACCTTCCTCTACAGGGATTGAAAAACTGTTTTTT. This codes for CASSQPSSTGIEKLFF.

The J gene is TRBJ1-2, the V gene TRBV7-2; TRBD1 aligns across 7 bases. Losses at the gene ends were 6 bases for V and 5 bases for J; bases not matched to a gene: 18. This CDR3 is built from 17 residues. The germline CDR1 and CDR2 sequences are SGHTA and FQGNSA. The CDR3 nucleotides are TGTGCCAGCAGTTCCCCCGGGATGGGACAGAGAACTTATGGCTACACCTTC. Translated: CASSSPGMGQRTYGYTF.

This clonotype was counted between two and nine times. This rearrangement joins TRBV9 to TRBJ2-2; possibly TRBD2 for D (6 bases). Trimming cost V 0 bases and J 7 bases, with 10 bases left between them. The germline V gene has CDR1 SGDLS and CDR2 YYNGEE. This CDR3 comprises 14 residues. CDR3 sequence: CASSVGLGDGELFF. CDR3 DNA sequence: TGTGCCAGCAGCGTAGGACTAGGTGACGGGGAGCTGTTTTTT.

The sample holds a few counts of this clonotype. This chain uses TRBV12-3 or TRBV12-4 with TRBJ2-7; weak D call: TRBD2 (6 bases). The CDR3 totals 13 residues. V was clipped by 5 bases and J by 5 bases, with 13 bases between them. CDR3 region: CASSPQGGDEQYF. The CDR3 nucleotides read TGTGCCAGCAGTCCCCAGGGAGGCGACGAGCAGTACTTC.

V and J are TRBV20-1 and TRBJ2-1; TRBD1 might be the D (7 bases). V was trimmed by 3 bases and J by 6 bases, leaving 15 bases between them. The CDR3 spans 14 residues. CDR1 is DFQATT, CDR2 SNEGSKA, per germline (reference sequence). In DNA, the CDR3 is TGCAGTGCTAGTTTTAGACAGGGAGGCAATGAGCAGTTCTTC. It codes for CSASFRQGGNEQFF.